This T cell receptor beta chain was found in a study of T cell responses to AZD1222 COVID-19 vaccine. The assay was immunoSEQ multiplex PCR, and TCRdb's table has in-frame clones only and misses some. The profile shows some 170,000 clones, approximately 94% of them singletons. Findings of the study overall: All repertoire sampling was performed exclusively after the peak T cell response. Nearly half of unique spike-specific TCRs reportedly avoided B.1.351 and B.1.1.7 mutated regions.

Pooling covered second doses at about 4 or about 12 weeks. Remarks on this clone: Antigen: not known.

V gave up 0 bases and J gave up 3 bases, with 20 bases separating them. The CDR3 sequence is 19 residues long. Germline V lookup: CDR1 MGHRA, CDR2 YSYEKL. The chain has TRBV4-1 and TRBJ1-4; perhaps TRBD1 as D (6 bases). The receptor was derived from an adult who received the AZD1222 COVID-19 vaccine. The specimen comprised peripheral blood, sampled 28 days after the second AZD1222 dose. The CDR3: CASSQDTGRHIPANEKLFF. CDR3 sequence (DNA): TGCGCCAGCAGCCAAGATACAGGGAGACACATTCCGGCTAATGAAAAACTGTTTTTT.